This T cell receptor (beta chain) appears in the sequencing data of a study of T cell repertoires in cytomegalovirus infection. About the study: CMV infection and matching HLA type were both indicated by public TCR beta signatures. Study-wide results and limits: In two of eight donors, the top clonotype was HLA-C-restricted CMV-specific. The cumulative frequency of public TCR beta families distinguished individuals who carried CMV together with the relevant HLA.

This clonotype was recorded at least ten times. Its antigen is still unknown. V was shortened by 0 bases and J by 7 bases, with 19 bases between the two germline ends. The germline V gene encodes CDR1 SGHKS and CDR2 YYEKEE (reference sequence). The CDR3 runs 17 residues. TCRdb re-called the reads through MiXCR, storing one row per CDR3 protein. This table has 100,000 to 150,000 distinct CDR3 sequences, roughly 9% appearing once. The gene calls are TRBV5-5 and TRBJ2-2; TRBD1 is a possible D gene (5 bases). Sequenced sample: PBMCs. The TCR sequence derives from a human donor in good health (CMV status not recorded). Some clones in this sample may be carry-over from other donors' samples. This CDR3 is CASSLAFVREGNGELFF. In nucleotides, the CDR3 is TGTGCCAGCAGCTTGGCCTTCGTCAGGGAAGGAAACGGGGAGCTGTTTTTT.